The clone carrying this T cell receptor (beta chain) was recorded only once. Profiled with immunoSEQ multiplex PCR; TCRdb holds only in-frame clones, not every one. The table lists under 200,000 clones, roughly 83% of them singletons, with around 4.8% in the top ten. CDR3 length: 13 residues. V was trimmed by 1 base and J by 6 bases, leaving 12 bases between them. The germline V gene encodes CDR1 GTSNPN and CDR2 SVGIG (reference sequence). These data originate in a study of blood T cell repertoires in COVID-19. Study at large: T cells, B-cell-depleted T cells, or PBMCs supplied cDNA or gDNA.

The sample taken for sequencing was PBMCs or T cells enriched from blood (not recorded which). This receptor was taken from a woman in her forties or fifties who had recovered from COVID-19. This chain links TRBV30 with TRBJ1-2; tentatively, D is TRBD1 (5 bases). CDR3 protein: CAWSATGSHGYTF. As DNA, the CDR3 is TGTGCCTGGAGTGCCACAGGTTCCCATGGCTACACCTTC.